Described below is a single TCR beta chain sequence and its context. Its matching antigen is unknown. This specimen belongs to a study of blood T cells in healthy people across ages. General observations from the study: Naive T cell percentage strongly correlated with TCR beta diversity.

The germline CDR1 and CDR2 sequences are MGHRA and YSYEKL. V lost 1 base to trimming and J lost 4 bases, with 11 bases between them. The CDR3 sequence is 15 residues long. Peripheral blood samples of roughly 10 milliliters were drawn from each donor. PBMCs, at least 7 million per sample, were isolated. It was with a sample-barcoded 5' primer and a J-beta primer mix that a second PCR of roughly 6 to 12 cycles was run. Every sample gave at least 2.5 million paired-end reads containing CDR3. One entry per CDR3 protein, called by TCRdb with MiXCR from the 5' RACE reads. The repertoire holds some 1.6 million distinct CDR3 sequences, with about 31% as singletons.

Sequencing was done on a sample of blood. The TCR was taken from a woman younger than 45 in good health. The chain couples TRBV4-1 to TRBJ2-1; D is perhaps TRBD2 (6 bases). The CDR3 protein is CASSQASERYNEQFF. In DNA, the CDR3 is TGCGCCAGCAGCCAAGCTAGCGAGAGGTACAATGAGCAGTTCTTC.